This T cell receptor (beta chain) appears in the sequencing data of a study of blood T cell repertoires in COVID-19. Methods used by the authors: For nucleated cells, counts were estimated from reference gene primer amplification. TCRdb's copy holds only in-frame clones and misses some; the assay was immunoSEQ multiplex PCR. D and trimming were read from the DNA, whereas the V and J calls and clone size are those reported in that table. This table holds 100,000 to 150,000 clones, approximately 86% found once. Germline values: CDR1 MNHEY, CDR2 SMNVEV (reference sequence). The CDR3 consists of 14 residues. The ends lost 8 bases at V and 0 bases at J; junction bases unmatched: 5.

The receptor's source is a woman in her 70s with COVID-19, enrolled during active disease. The material sequenced was peripheral blood. The chain links TRBV27 to TRBJ1-1; the match to TRBD1 covers 8 bases. The chain's CDR3 is CASGKQGVNTEAFF. CDR3 DNA sequence: TGTGCCAGCGGTAAACAGGGGGTGAACACTGAAGCTTTCTTT.